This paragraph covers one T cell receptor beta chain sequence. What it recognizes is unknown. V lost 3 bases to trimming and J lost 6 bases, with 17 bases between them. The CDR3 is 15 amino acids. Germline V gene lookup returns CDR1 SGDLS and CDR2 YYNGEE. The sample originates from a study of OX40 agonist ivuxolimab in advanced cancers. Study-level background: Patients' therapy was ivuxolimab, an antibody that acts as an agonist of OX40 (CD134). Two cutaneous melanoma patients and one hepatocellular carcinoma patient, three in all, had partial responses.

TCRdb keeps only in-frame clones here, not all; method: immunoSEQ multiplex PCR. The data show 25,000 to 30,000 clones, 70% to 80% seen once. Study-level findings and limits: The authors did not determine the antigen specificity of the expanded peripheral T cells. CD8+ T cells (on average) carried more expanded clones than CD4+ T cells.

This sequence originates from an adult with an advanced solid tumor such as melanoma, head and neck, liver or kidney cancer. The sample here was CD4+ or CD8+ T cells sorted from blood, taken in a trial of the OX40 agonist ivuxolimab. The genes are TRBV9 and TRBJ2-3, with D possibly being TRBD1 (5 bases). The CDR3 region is CASSAWPGSGDTQYF. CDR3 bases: TGTGCCAGCAGCGCCTGGCCGGGCTCAGGGGATACGCAGTATTTT.